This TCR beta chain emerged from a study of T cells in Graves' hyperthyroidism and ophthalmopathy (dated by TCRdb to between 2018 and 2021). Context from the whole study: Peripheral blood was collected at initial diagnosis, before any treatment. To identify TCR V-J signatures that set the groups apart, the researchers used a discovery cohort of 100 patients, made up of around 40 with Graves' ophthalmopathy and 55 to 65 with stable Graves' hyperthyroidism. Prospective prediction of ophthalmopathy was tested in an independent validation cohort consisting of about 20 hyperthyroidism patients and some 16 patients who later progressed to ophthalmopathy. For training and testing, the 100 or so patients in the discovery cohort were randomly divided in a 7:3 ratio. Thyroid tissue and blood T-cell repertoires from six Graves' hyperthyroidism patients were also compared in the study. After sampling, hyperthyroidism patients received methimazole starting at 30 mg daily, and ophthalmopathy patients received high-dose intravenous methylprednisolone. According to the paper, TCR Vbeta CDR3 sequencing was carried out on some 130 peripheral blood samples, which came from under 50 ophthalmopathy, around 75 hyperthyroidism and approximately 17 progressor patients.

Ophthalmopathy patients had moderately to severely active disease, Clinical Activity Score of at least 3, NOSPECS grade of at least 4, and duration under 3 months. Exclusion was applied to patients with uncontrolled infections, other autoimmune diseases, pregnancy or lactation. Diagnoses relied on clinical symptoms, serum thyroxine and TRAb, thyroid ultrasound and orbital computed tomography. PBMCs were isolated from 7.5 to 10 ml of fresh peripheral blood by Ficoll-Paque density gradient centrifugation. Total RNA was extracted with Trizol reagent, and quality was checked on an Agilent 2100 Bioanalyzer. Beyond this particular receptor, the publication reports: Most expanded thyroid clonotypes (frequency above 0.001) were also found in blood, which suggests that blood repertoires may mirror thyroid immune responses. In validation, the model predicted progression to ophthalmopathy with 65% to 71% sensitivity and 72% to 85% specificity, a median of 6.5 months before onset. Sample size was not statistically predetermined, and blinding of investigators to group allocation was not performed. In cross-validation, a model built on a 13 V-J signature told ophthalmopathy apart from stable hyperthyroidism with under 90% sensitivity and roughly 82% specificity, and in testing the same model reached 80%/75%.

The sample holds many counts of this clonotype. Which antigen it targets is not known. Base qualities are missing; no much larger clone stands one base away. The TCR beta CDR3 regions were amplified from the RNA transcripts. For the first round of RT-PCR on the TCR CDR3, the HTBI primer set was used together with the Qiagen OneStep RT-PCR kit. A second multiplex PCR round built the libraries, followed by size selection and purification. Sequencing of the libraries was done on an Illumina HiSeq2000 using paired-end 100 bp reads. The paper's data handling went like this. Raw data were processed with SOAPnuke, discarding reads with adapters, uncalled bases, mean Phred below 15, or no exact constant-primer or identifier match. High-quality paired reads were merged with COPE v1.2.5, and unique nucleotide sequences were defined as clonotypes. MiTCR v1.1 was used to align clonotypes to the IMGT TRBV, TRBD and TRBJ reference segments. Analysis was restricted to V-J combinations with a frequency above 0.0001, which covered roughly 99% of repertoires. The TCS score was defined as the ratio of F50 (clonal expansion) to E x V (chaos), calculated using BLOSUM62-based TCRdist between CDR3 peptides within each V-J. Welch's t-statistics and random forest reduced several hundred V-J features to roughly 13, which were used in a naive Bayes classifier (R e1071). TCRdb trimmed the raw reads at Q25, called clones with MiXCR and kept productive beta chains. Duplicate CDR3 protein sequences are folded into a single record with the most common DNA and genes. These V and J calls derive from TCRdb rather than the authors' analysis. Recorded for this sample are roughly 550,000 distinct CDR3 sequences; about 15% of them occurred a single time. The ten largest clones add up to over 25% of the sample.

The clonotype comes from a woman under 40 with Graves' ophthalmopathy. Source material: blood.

The CDR3 loop reads CASSSGPTEAFF. The DNA reads as follows: TGTGCCAGCTCCTCCGGACCCACCGAAGCTTTCTTT. In this chain, TRBV18 is recombined with TRBJ1-1; the D gene assignment is ambiguous. The trim is 6 bases for V and 8 bases for J, with a gap of 13 bases between the germline ends. CDR1 and CDR2, looked up from the germline V gene, are KGHSH and LQKENI. The cysteine opens and the phenylalanine closes a CDR3 of 12 amino acids. Of all the DNA, just the CDR3 is kept, 36 bases in frame from base 1.